Listed below are T cell receptor beta chains from one sample, sequenced in a study of T cells in Graves' hyperthyroidism and ophthalmopathy. Via MiXCR, TCRdb re-called the multiplex PCR reads, giving one row per CDR3 protein. The sample includes about 590,000 distinct CDR3 sequences, 11% to 15% of them seen just once. The material sequenced was blood. The receptors come from a young woman with Graves' ophthalmopathy. Both conserved end residues are part of each CDR3. The D gene is left open where the match is weak. Size values are once, few and many counts, or a class for expanded clones, and some rows have none.

d_call: NA; cdr3_length: 15; j_call: TRBJ2-5; clone_size: many; v_call: TRBV9; cdr3_nt: TGTGCCAGCAGCGTAGAGAGTACAGGGTGGGAGACCCAGTACTTC; cdr3_aa: CASSVESTGWETQYF
d_call: TRBD2; cdr3_length: 16; j_call: TRBJ2-1; clone_size: NA; v_call: TRBV11-3; cdr3_nt: TGTGCCAGCAGCTCGATTAGCGGGAGGGCCATGAATGAGCAGTTCTTC; cdr3_aa: CASSSISGRAMNEQFF
d_call: NA; cdr3_length: 15; j_call: TRBJ2-7; clone_size: few; v_call: TRBV27; cdr3_nt: TGTGCCAGCAGTTTTGTGGGAGGATCCCATTACGAGCAGTACTTC; cdr3_aa: CASSFVGGSHYEQYF
d_call: NA; cdr3_length: 14; j_call: TRBJ2-5; clone_size: many; v_call: TRBV29-1; cdr3_nt: TGCAGCGTTGAAGTTTGGGGACTCCAAGAGACCCAGTACTTC; cdr3_aa: CSVEVWGLQETQYF
d_call: TRBD2; cdr3_length: 18; j_call: TRBJ2-5; clone_size: many; v_call: TRBV9; cdr3_nt: TGTGCCAGCAGCCCAGCGGGACTAGCGGGTACCACCGGGGAGACCCAGTACTTC; cdr3_aa: CASSPAGLAGTTGETQYF
d_call: NA; cdr3_length: 13; j_call: TRBJ1-2; clone_size: many; v_call: TRBV27; cdr3_nt: TGTGCCAGCAGTCCACGGACGGCTTATGGCTACACCTTC; cdr3_aa: CASSPRTAYGYTF
d_call: TRBD1; cdr3_length: 15; j_call: TRBJ1-5; clone_size: few; v_call: TRBV24-1; cdr3_nt: TGTGCCACCAGTGACAGTGACAGGGACGATCAGCCCCAGCATTTT; cdr3_aa: CATSDSDRDDQPQHF
d_call: NA; cdr3_length: 15; j_call: TRBJ2-7; clone_size: many; v_call: TRBV28; cdr3_nt: TGTGCCAGCAGCAAATCGACAGTGGTTTTGGGCGAGCAGTACTTC; cdr3_aa: CASSKSTVVLGEQYF
d_call: TRBD1; cdr3_length: 15; j_call: TRBJ1-1; clone_size: few; v_call: TRBV19; cdr3_nt: TGTGCCAGTAGTATAGCCGGACAGGGTCGAACTGAAGCTTTCTTT; cdr3_aa: CASSIAGQGRTEAFF
d_call: TRBD1; cdr3_length: 16; j_call: TRBJ1-6; clone_size: NA; v_call: TRBV27; cdr3_nt: TGTGCCAGCAGTTTATGGGGGACAGGGGGTGAGTCACCCCTCCACTTT; cdr3_aa: CASSLWGTGGESPLHF
d_call: TRBD1; cdr3_length: 13; j_call: TRBJ1-2; clone_size: NA; v_call: TRBV29-1; cdr3_nt: TGCAGCGTTAGGAACAGGGGGCTCTATGGCTACACCTTC; cdr3_aa: CSVRNRGLYGYTF
d_call: NA; cdr3_length: 14; j_call: TRBJ1-2; clone_size: many; v_call: TRBV11-2; cdr3_nt: TGTGCCAGCAGCAGAGTCCTGACGCACTATGGCTACACCTTC; cdr3_aa: CASSRVLTHYGYTF
d_call: NA; cdr3_length: 15; j_call: TRBJ1-2; clone_size: NA; v_call: TRBV2; cdr3_nt: TGTGCCAGCAGCCCCGGGCAGTCCCCAAACTATGGCTACACCTTC; cdr3_aa: CASSPGQSPNYGYTF
d_call: NA; cdr3_length: 16; j_call: TRBJ2-5; clone_size: NA; v_call: TRBV28; cdr3_nt: TGTGCCAGCAGCCTAAAGGTGCCAGGGACCCTGGAGACCCAGTACTTC; cdr3_aa: CASSLKVPGTLETQYF
d_call: TRBD2; cdr3_length: 19; j_call: TRBJ2-1; clone_size: many; v_call: TRBV20-1; cdr3_nt: TGCAGTGCTAGAGATCTAGTTTCTAGCGGGAGGACGTCCTACAATGAGCAGTTCTTC; cdr3_aa: CSARDLVSSGRTSYNEQFF